Listed here are 16 T cell receptor beta chains from one sample, sequenced in a study of human T cells and chemical hapten exposure. TCRdb re-derived calls from the RACE reads in MiXCR, one entry per CDR3 protein. Of 150,000 to 200,000 distinct CDR3 sequences listed, 20% to 25% are singletons. This sample's time point: patch test 1, 2 weeks after DPC sensitization. Documented treatment: therapeutic diphenylcyclopropenone sensitization with weekly scalp DPC. The material was whole blood, obtained in connection with sensitization to the hapten diphenylcyclopropenone (DPC). Receptor source: a woman between 50 and 59 years old with alopecia areata. Some clones in this sample may be carry-over from other donors' samples.

There are a few counts of this clonotype. V gene TRBV20-1 combines with J gene TRBJ2-6; D might be TRBD1 (6 bases). The germline V and J ends were trimmed by 0 bases and 9 bases, with 9 bases remaining between them. Germline V gene sequence: CDR1 DFQATT, CDR2 SNEGSKA (reference sequence). The CDR3 is 13 residues long. The CDR3 loop reads CSARDATGNVLTF. In DNA, the CDR3 is TGCAGTGCTAGAGATGCGACAGGCAACGTCCTGACTTTC.

This clonotype was picked up a small number of times. The rearrangement links TRBV5-1 to TRBJ1-1; maybe TRBD1 (5 bases). This CDR3 is 14 amino acids long. Germline assignment: CDR1 SGHRS and CDR2 YFSETQ. V was shortened by 2 bases and J by 1 base, with 9 bases between the two germline ends. For the CDR3, the DNA is TGCGCCAGCAGCTTACCTACAGGGAACACTGAAGCTTTCTTT. It specifies CASSLPTGNTEAFF. Full variable domain (rest looked up from reference TRBV5-1 and TRBJ1-1): KAGVTQTPRYLIKTRGQQVTLSCSPISGHRSVSWYQQTPGQGLQFLFEYFSETQRNKGNFPGRFSGRQFSNSRSEMNVSTLELGDSALYLCASSLPTGNTEAFFGQGTRLTVV.

This chain links TRBV6-5 with TRBJ2-7, with D unresolved. Germline V lookup: CDR1 MNHEY, CDR2 SVGAGI. Between the trimmed V and J ends, which lost 4 bases and 0 bases, there was a span of 10 bases. This CDR3 is 14 amino acids long. The CDR3 nucleotides are TGTGCCAGCAGTTCGCAGCATCCCTCCTACGAGCAGTACTTC. Translation: CASSSQHPSYEQYF.

This chain connects TRBV5-5 to TRBJ1-6; TRBD1 matches at 8 bases. The V gene's germline CDR1 is SGHKS and CDR2 YYEKEE (reference sequence). With V trimmed by 4 bases and J by 10 bases, 13 bases remained unmatched. This CDR3 is 16 amino acids long. Here the CDR3 reads CASSPRQGKRGSPLHF. In DNA, the CDR3 is TGTGCCAGCAGCCCCAGACAGGGGAAGCGAGGATCACCCCTCCACTTT.

This chain links TRBV27 with TRBJ2-5; tentative D call: TRBD2 (6 bases). The CDR3 sequence is 13 residues long. Germline loops: CDR1 MNHEY, CDR2 SMNVEV (reference sequence). Deletions cut 3 bases from V and 5 bases from J, with 10 bases between. The CDR3 here is CASSFAGWETQYF. The CDR3 nucleotides are TGTGCCAGCAGTTTCGCGGGATGGGAGACCCAGTACTTC.

V usage is TRBV12-3 or TRBV12-4 and J usage is TRBJ1-5; D call uncertain. V was trimmed by 5 bases and J by 6 bases, leaving 5 bases between them. This CDR3 comprises 11 residues. This chain's CDR3 is CASSRTQPQHF. DNA for the CDR3: TGTGCCAGCAGTAGGACTCAGCCCCAGCATTTT.

The chain uses TRBV6-5 and TRBJ1-3; tentative D call: TRBD1 (5 bases). CDR3 length equals 17 residues. The germline V gene encodes CDR1 MNHEY and CDR2 SVGAGI. V gave up 0 bases and J gave up 3 bases, with 15 bases separating them. The DNA of the CDR3 is TGTGCCAGCAGTTACTCGATCCGCCCGGGGGGTGGAAACACCATATATTTT. The encoded protein is CASSYSIRPGGGNTIYF.

This clonotype was counted a few times. V gene TRBV10-3 combines with J gene TRBJ2-1, with D tentatively TRBD2 (5 bases). This CDR3 is built from 15 residues. Germline V gene data show CDR1 as ENHRY and CDR2 as SYGVKD. Between the trimmed V and J ends, which lost 6 bases and 2 bases, there was a span of 14 bases. CDR3 amino acids: CAIRDTLEPYNEQFF. DNA of the CDR3: TGTGCCATCAGAGATACACTAGAACCCTACAATGAGCAGTTCTTC.

The rearrangement joins TRBV6-2 or TRBV6-3 to TRBJ2-1; TRBD2 matches 8 bases. The CDR3 loop spans 17 amino acids. Germline V gives CDR1 MNHEY, CDR2 SVGEGT. Germline trimming cut 0 bases from V and 8 bases from J; bases unmatched to any gene: 12. CDR3 nucleotide sequence: TGTGCCAGCAGTTACTCGGGGAACGAGGGACTAGTATATGAGCAGTTCTTC. Its translation is CASSYSGNEGLVYEQFF.

This clonotype was found a few times. The V gene is TRBV7-8, the J gene TRBJ1-1, with TRBD1 as a possible D gene (6 bases). The V end lost 1 base, the J end lost 4 bases, and 13 bases lay between the germline ends. This CDR3 has 15 residues. In germline, CDR1 is SGHVS, CDR2 FQNEAQ. CDR3 sequence: CASSLGVQGSTEAFF. The CDR3 DNA reads as TGTGCCAGCAGCTTAGGTGTGCAGGGGAGCACTGAAGCTTTCTTT. The entire variable domain, with the rest obtained from reference TRBV7-8 and TRBJ1-1, is as follows: GAGVSQSPRYKVAKRGQDVALRCDPISGHVSLFWYQQALGQGPEFLTYFQNEAQLDKSGLPSDRFFAERPEGSVSTLKIQRTQQEDSAVYLCASSLGVQGSTEAFFGQGTRLTVV.

In this sample, this clonotype turned up a few times. The V gene is TRBV7-6, the J gene TRBJ2-5; D remains ambiguous. The CDR3 length is 14 residues. Germline values: CDR1 SGHVS, CDR2 FNYEAQ. The V gene lost 5 bases and the J gene lost 5 bases, with 15 bases spanning the gap. The CDR3 region is CASSPIYLGETQYF. CDR3 nucleotides: TGTGCCAGCAGCCCCATCTACTTGGGGGAGACCCAGTACTTC.

This clonotype was seen a handful of times. The rearrangement joins TRBV12-3 or TRBV12-4 to TRBJ2-5; no clear D gene. Trimming stripped 2 bases from V and 5 bases from J, with 6 bases between. This CDR3 is built from 12 residues. CDR3 sequence reads: CASSLSWETQYF. For the CDR3, the DNA is TGTGCCAGCAGTTTAAGCTGGGAGACCCAGTACTTC.

This chain joins TRBV5-1 and TRBJ1-3; a weak D match, TRBD1 (5 bases). Looked up from germline, CDR1 is SGHRS and CDR2 is YFSETQ. The CDR3 is 18 residues long. V lost 1 base, J lost 0 bases, and 17 bases lay in between. The CDR3 DNA reads as TGCGCCAGCAGCTTGATTGGGGGTTCCTTCAGCTCTGGAAACACCATATATTTT. Translated: CASSLIGGSFSSGNTIYF. Full variable domain (rest looked up from reference TRBV5-1 and TRBJ1-3): KAGVTQTPRYLIKTRGQQVTLSCSPISGHRSVSWYQQTPGQGLQFLFEYFSETQRNKGNFPGRFSGRQFSNSRSEMNVSTLELGDSALYLCASSLIGGSFSSGNTIYFGEGSWLTVV.

This chain connects TRBV29-1 to TRBJ2-7; TRBD1 or TRBD2 may be the D gene (5 bases each). The CDR3 totals 16 residues. The V end lost 6 bases, the J end lost 3 bases, and 24 bases lay between the germline ends. Germline V lookup: CDR1 SQVTM, CDR2 ANQGSEA. The CDR3 DNA reads TGCAGCGTCGGAAATCCCCTCGGGACGGGGTTCTACGAGCAGTACTTC. Its translation is CSVGNPLGTGFYEQYF.

There are a few counts of this clonotype. J is TRBJ1-4 and V is TRBV27; D is possibly TRBD1 (6 bases). There are 14 residues in the CDR3. Germline CDR1 is MNHEY and CDR2 is SMNVEV (reference sequence). Trimming left V 4 bases short and J 8 bases short, with 14 bases between. The CDR3 protein is CASSSVAGDEKLFF. The CDR3 DNA follows: TGTGCCAGCAGTTCGGTGGCAGGGGACGAAAAACTGTTTTTT.

The chain recombines TRBV6-5 with TRBJ1-2, with TRBD1 as a possible D gene (6 bases). The V end was cut by 5 bases, the J end by 2 bases, with 9 bases between. The CDR3 extends over 13 amino acids. CDR1 and CDR2 from the germline V gene are MNHEY and SVGAGI. This CDR3 is CASSRDTNYGYTF. The CDR3 DNA follows: TGTGCCAGCAGTAGGGACACAAACTATGGCTACACCTTC.